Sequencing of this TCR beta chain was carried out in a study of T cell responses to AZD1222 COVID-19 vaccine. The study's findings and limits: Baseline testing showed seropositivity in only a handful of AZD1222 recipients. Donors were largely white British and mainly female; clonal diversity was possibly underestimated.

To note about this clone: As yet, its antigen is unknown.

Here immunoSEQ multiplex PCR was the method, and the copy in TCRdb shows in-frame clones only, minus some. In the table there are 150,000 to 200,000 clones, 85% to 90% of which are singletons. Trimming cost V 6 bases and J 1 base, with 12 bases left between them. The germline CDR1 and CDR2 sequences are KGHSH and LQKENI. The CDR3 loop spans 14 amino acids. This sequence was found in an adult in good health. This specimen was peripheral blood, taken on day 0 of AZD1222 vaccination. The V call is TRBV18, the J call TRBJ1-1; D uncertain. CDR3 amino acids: CASSLRSANTEAFF. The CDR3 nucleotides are TGTGCCAGCTCTCTTCGATCAGCGAACACTGAAGCTTTCTTT.